What follows are 20 T cell receptor beta chains derived from one specimen sequenced in a study of shared T cell receptors in the human thymus. Sequencing used immunoSEQ multiplex PCR; TCRdb keeps in-frame clones, though not all of them. This table has 55,000 to 75,000 clones, 90% to 95% appearing once. Material: thymocytes. These receptors were taken from a human donor.

The rearrangement uses TRBV10-3 and TRBJ1-1; TRBD1 might be the D (6 bases). V lost 5 bases and J lost 2, with 24 bases in between. This CDR3 spans 18 amino acids. Germline lookup yields CDR1 ENHRY and CDR2 SYGVKD. The DNA of the CDR3 is TGTGCCATCAGTCGATATTGGGGGCACAACGAGCTTAACACTGAAGCTTTCTTT. Translation: CAISRYWGHNELNTEAFF.

The rearrangement uses TRBV6-1 and TRBJ1-5, with a tentative D call TRBD1 (5 bases). The V end was cut by 5 bases, the J end by 0 bases, with 11 bases between. CDR1 and CDR2 from the germline V gene are MNHNS and SASEGT. This CDR3 region has 15 residues. CDR3 region: CASSPLTVSNQPQHF. The CDR3 DNA follows: TGTGCCAGCAGTCCACTGACAGTTAGCAATCAGCCCCAGCATTTT.

The chain is built from TRBV6-1 and TRBJ2-4; 10 nucleotides agree with TRBD2. The CDR3 contains 20 residues. The V and J ends lost 1 base and 2 bases, in that order; junction bases with no gene match: 14. Germline V CDR1 and CDR2: MNHNS, SASEGT. The CDR3 DNA reads as TGTGCCAGCAGTGAAGATAGCGGGGGGCCGAAGATCCATTCCAAAAACATTCAGTACTTC. Protein product: CASSEDSGGPKIHSKNIQYF.

V gene TRBV10-3 combines with J gene TRBJ1-2; 7 bases line up with TRBD1. Germline V gene lookup returns CDR1 ENHRY and CDR2 SYGVKD. This CDR3 has 14 amino acids. V trimming: 5 bases; J trimming: 2 bases; junction bases outside the gene matches: 5. CDR3: CAISTGQDNYGYTF. The CDR3 DNA reads as TGTGCCATCAGTACCGGACAGGACAACTATGGCTACACCTTC.

This chain links TRBV7-3 with TRBJ2-7; possibly TRBD1 for D (6 bases). V gave up 3 bases and J gave up 3 bases, with 18 bases separating them. CDR3 size: 16 residues. Germline V CDR1 and CDR2: SGHTA, FQGTGA. The CDR3 DNA is TGTGCCAGCAGCTTGGGCCCTACAGGGTCAGGCTACGAGCAGTACTTC. Translating gives CASSLGPTGSGYEQYF. Looking up the rest from reference TRBV7-3 and TRBJ2-7 gives the full variable domain: GAGVSQTPSNKVTEKGKYVELRCDPISGHTALYWYRQSLGQGPEFLIYFQGTGAADDSGLPNDRFFAVRPEGSVSTLKIQRTERGDSAVYLCASSLGPTGSGYEQYFGPGTRLTVT.

The gene calls are TRBV30 and TRBJ1-1, with D tentatively TRBD1 (6 bases). The V end lost 2 bases, the J end lost 5 bases, and 21 bases lay between the germline ends. Germline assignment: CDR1 GTSNPN and CDR2 SVGIG (reference sequence). This CDR3 is built from 16 residues. The CDR3 region is CAWSIGTRCVGTEAFF. The CDR3 nucleotides read TGTGCCTGGAGTATAGGGACACGGTGTGTAGGGACTGAAGCTTTCTTT.

This rearrangement joins TRBV27 to TRBJ2-7, with D uncertain. Germline V CDR1 and CDR2: MNHEY, SMNVEV (reference sequence). CDR3 size: 14 residues. The V and J ends lost 3 bases and 3 bases respectively, with 12 bases between them. The CDR3 protein is CASSFHGRIYEQYF. Here the CDR3 DNA reads TGTGCCAGCAGTTTTCACGGACGCATCTACGAGCAGTACTTC.

The chain carries TRBV4-3 and TRBJ1-3; no firm D call. The CDR3 has 13 residues. Germline V gene lookup returns CDR1 LGHNA and CDR2 YSLEER. With 0 bases removed from V and 4 bases from J, the gap between germline ends came to 4 bases. The CDR3 spells CASSQDEGNTIYF. DNA of the CDR3: TGCGCCAGCAGCCAAGACGAGGGAAACACCATATATTTT.

This chain links TRBV11-3 with TRBJ2-1; D not resolved. From germline, CDR1 is SGHNT and CDR2 YENEEA. The ends were cut back, 3 bases at V and 12 bases at J, with 6 bases in the middle. The CDR3 runs to 10 residues. The CDR3 DNA sequence: TGTGCCAGCAGCTTTAAGAGGCAGTTCTTC. As protein: CASSFKRQFF.

J is TRBJ2-1 and V is TRBV27; the match to TRBD2 covers 9 bases. The germline CDR1 and CDR2 sequences are MNHEY and SMNVEV (reference sequence). This CDR3 has 16 residues. After removal of 3 bases from V and 8 bases from J, the junction contained 11 bases not matched to a gene. CDR3 region: CASSFKAGGTWDEQFF. CDR3 DNA: TGTGCCAGCAGTTTTAAGGCGGGGGGGACTTGGGATGAGCAGTTCTTC.

V usage is TRBV4-2 and J usage is TRBJ2-6, with 7 bases fitting TRBD2. V gave up 1 base and J gave up 4 bases; unmatched junction bases: 10. This CDR3 region has 18 residues. CDR1 is LGHNA and CDR2 is YNFKEQ in the germline V gene. The CDR3 sequence: CASSQATSPSWGANVLTF. CDR3 coding DNA: TGTGCCAGCAGCCAAGCGACTAGCCCTTCGTGGGGGGCCAACGTCCTGACTTTC.

This CDR3 reads CASSAPGRDSLDTEAFF. Written as DNA, the CDR3 is TGTGCCAGCAGTGCCCCGGGCAGGGACTCCCTAGACACTGAAGCTTTCTTT. The V call is TRBV25-1, the J call TRBJ1-1; maybe TRBD1 (5 bases). This CDR3 is 17 amino acids long. V was pared by 4 bases and J by 3 bases, with 21 bases between. Germline V gene sequence: CDR1 MGHDK, CDR2 SYGVNS.

This sequence joins TRBV7-9 and TRBJ2-7; D is undetermined. The V gene lost 1 base and the J gene lost 5 bases, with 15 bases spanning the gap. Germline V gene lookup returns CDR1 SEHNR and CDR2 FQNEAQ (reference sequence). This CDR3 comprises 15 residues. CDR3 bases: TGTGCCAGCAGCTTAGACGACACCGGTGGAGACGAGCAGTACTTC. Amino acid sequence: CASSLDDTGGDEQYF.

The chain recombines TRBV18 with TRBJ2-1; D might be TRBD2 (6 bases). V was pared by 4 bases and J by 2 bases, with 15 bases between. CDR1 KGHSH and CDR2 LQKENI come from the germline V gene. The CDR3 totals 16 residues. The CDR3 here is CASSRGGGVTYNEQFF. The CDR3 nucleotides are TGTGCCAGCTCACGTGGAGGCGGGGTTACCTACAATGAGCAGTTCTTC.

The V call is TRBV4-3, the J call TRBJ2-3, with TRBD2 matching 13 bases. Germline loops: CDR1 LGHNA, CDR2 YSLEER. V shed 4 bases, J shed 3 bases, and the junction held 19 bases outside the gene matches. The CDR3 covers 21 residues. The CDR3 reads CASSPPTTSGGAPGFTDTQYF. In nucleotides, the CDR3 is TGCGCCAGCAGCCCCCCAACTACTAGCGGGGGGGCCCCCGGGTTTACAGATACGCAGTATTTT.

The chain uses TRBV28 and TRBJ2-7, with D unresolved. V gave up 6 bases and J gave up 9 bases, with 36 bases separating them. This CDR3 contains 19 residues. Germline CDR1 MDHEN, CDR2 SYDVKM. The CDR3 nucleotides are TGTGCCAGCAGCGAAGCTACCTTTGAAAGCCCGGGCCGCGATTTATGGCAGTACTTC. Its translation is CASSEATFESPGRDLWQYF.

The gene calls are TRBV7-8 and TRBJ2-5; weak D call: TRBD1 (5 bases). The germline V gene has CDR1 SGHVS and CDR2 FQNEAQ. The V and J ends lost 5 bases and 0 bases respectively, with 25 bases between them. The CDR3 is made up of 19 amino acids. The DNA of the CDR3 is TGTGCCAGCAGCACACTGAAATTTCAAGGACATTTTTACCAAGAGACCCAGTACTTC. This translates into CASSTLKFQGHFYQETQYF.

The gene calls are TRBV15 and TRBJ1-3; TRBD1 matches 7 bases. Germline CDR1 and CDR2: LNHNV and YYDKDF (reference sequence). V was pared by 0 bases and J by 4 bases, with 9 bases of the junction left unmatched. This CDR3 has 17 amino acids. CDR3 loop: CATSRDKGTGAGNTIYF. Written as DNA, the CDR3 is TGTGCCACCAGCAGAGATAAAGGTACAGGGGCAGGAAACACCATATATTTT.

V and J are TRBV11-2 and TRBJ2-7, with D tentatively TRBD1 (6 bases). V was cut by 0 bases and J by 5 bases, with 20 bases left in between. Germline V gene lookup returns CDR1 SGHAT and CDR2 FQNNGV. The CDR3 spans 17 residues. The CDR3 region is CASSLDHPWQGNHEQYF. The CDR3 DNA is TGTGCCAGCAGCTTAGATCATCCGTGGCAGGGGAACCACGAGCAGTACTTC. Full variable domain (missing parts from reference TRBV11-2 and TRBJ2-7): EAGVAQSPRYKIIEKRQSVAFWCNPISGHATLYWYQQILGQGPKLLIQFQNNGVVDDSQLPKDRFSAERLKGVDSTLKIQPAKLEDSAVYLCASSLDHPWQGNHEQYFGPGTRLTVT.

The chain joins TRBV28 to TRBJ1-5, with TRBD1 matching over 9 bases. V shed 0 bases, J shed 0 bases, and the junction held 12 bases outside the gene matches. CDR3 size: 20 residues. Germline loops: CDR1 MDHEN, CDR2 SYDVKM. The DNA of the CDR3 is TGTGCCAGCAGTTTATGCGACGGACAGGGGCCCCCAGGTAGCAATCAGCCCCAGCATTTT. Translating it yields CASSLCDGQGPPGSNQPQHF.